This T cell receptor beta chain was obtained from a study of technical replicates of blood from several donors. The table lists this clone with a count of one. The repertoire was sequenced with immunoSEQ multiplex PCR; TCRdb's copy has only in-frame clones and lacks some. The sample consists of some 64,000 clones, around 97% of them appearing once. This CDR3 region has 15 residues. Germline CDR1 reads MGHDK; CDR2 reads SYGVNS. V gave up 5 bases and J gave up 0 bases, with 11 bases separating them. The TCR sequence derives from a human donor in good health. The V gene is TRBV25-1, the J gene TRBJ1-5; tentatively, D is TRBD1 (5 bases). The sequenced sample consisted of T cells isolated from PBMCs. CDR3 protein: CASSQGLYSNQPQHF. In DNA form, the CDR3 reads TGTGCCAGCAGTCAGGGACTCTATAGCAATCAGCCCCAGCATTTT.